Below, one TCR beta chain is given with its context. Its antigen is not known. Sequenced by immunoSEQ multiplex PCR; TCRdb stores in-frame clones only, minus some. The data contain fewer than 7,500 clones, about 80% of them singletons. The sample comes from a study of T cell clonotyping in hematopoietic cell transplantation. Study findings and constraints: Broader posttransplant TCR repertoire diversity was predicted by graft donor and pretransplant recipient Inverse Simpson Index values.

The germline gives CDR1 LNHNV, CDR2 YYDKDF (reference sequence). V lost 4 bases to trimming and J lost 5 bases, with 14 bases between them. CDR3 length: 15 amino acids. The TCR sequence derives from a male patient between 45 and 59 years old who had an allogeneic stem cell transplant from an unrelated donor, so the T cells may come from the graft donor. Some clones in this sample may be carry-over from other donors' samples. The chain combines TRBV15 with TRBJ1-4; TRBD1 might be the D (6 bases). Specimen: PBMCs, collected 100 days after allogeneic stem cell transplant. In DNA form, the CDR3 reads TGTGCCACCAGCACAGCAGGGGAGGGGAATGAAAAACTGTTTTTT. Its translation is CATSTAGEGNEKLFF.